A single sample gave rise to the 2 T cell receptor beta chains below, sequenced in a study of cytomegalovirus exposure and HLA in healthy donors. Sequencing was performed with immunoSEQ multiplex PCR; in TCRdb, only in-frame clones are kept and a portion is missing. The data contain roughly 190,000 clones, 86% of them seen just once; the ten biggest clones take up roughly 1.5%. Sequenced: PBMCs. The receptor set was obtained from a woman between 18 and 29 years old in good health and CMV-seronegative.

The chain carries TRBV5-4 and TRBJ2-7, with 14 bases matching TRBD2. CDR1 is SGHNT and CDR2 is YYREEE in the germline V gene (reference sequence). This CDR3 region has 17 residues. Unmatched junction bases numbered 4, after V lost 0 bases and J lost 2 bases. The DNA for the CDR3 is TGTGCCAGCAGCTTGGTGGGACTAGCGGGAGCCGCCTACGAGCAGTACTTC. As protein: CASSLVGLAGAAYEQYF.

The rearrangement uses TRBV7-8 and TRBJ2-2, with 7 bases lining up with TRBD1. This CDR3 spans 16 amino acids. J lost 1 base, V lost 7 bases, and 9 bases had no gene match. Per the germline V gene, CDR1 is SGHVS and CDR2 is FQNEAQ. CDR3 nucleotide sequence: TGTGCCAGCACCACACTTCGGACAGGGAACACCGGGGAGCTGTTTTTT. Residues: CASTTLRTGNTGELFF.